This TCR beta chain was sequenced for a study of OX40 agonist ivuxolimab in advanced cancers. Study details: Past anti-PD-1, anti-PD-L1 or anti-CTLA-4 therapy was accepted, and roughly 38% had received some.

Measured with immunoSEQ multiplex PCR; TCRdb has only the in-frame clones, and not every one. Found here are 40,000 to 60,000 clones, 80% to 90% of them singletons; the top ten hold about 45%. CDR1 and CDR2 (germline): LNHDA, SQIVND (reference sequence). This CDR3 has 11 amino acids. V was trimmed by 10 bases and J by 10 bases, leaving 16 bases between them. Autoimmune disease history or systemic immunosuppression was exclusionary. Samples of blood were obtained at baseline, on cycle 4 day 1, and on cycle 7 day 1. The material was CD4+ or CD8+ T cells sorted from blood, obtained in a trial of the OX40 agonist ivuxolimab. The clonotype was recovered from an adult with an advanced solid tumor such as melanoma, head and neck, liver or kidney cancer. V gene TRBV19 combines with J gene TRBJ1-2; D call uncertain. The CDR3 DNA reads TGTGCCACCAAGGGTCCCTCTACCTACACCTTC. Amino acid sequence: CATKGPSTYTF.